The TCR beta chain under discussion was sequenced for a study of T cell changes during pregnancy in multiple sclerosis. Clones were sequenced by immunoSEQ multiplex PCR, and TCRdb holds only the in-frame ones, with some missing. The data show around 38,000 clones, more than 85% seen once. Per germline, CDR1 MNHEY and CDR2 SMNVEV (reference sequence). With V trimmed by 6 bases and J by 4 bases, 16 bases remained unmatched. CDR3 size: 17 residues. This receptor was obtained from a female donor with multiple sclerosis, enrolled in a pregnancy study. Material: CD8+ T cells from peripheral blood mononuclear cells, obtained in the third trimester of pregnancy. The chain is built from TRBV27 and TRBJ2-5, with 8 nucleotides matching TRBD2. CDR3 amino acids: CASRPRPGLGLVETQYF. For the CDR3, the DNA is TGTGCCAGCAGACCAAGACCGGGACTAGGGCTCGTAGAGACCCAGTACTTC.